Reported below is one TCR beta chain. The antigen is unknown. The sample belongs to a study of PD-1 blockade in classical Hodgkin lymphoma. With 0 bases removed from V and 4 bases from J, the gap between germline ends came to 15 bases. The CDR3 totals 16 residues. The germline V gene encodes CDR1 MNHEY and CDR2 SVGAGI. Relapse was seen in all patients after autologous stem cell transplantation, and brentuximab vedotin exposure was variable. TCRdb's table, derived via immunoSEQ multiplex PCR, lists solely in-frame clones and lacks some. The repertoire includes approximately 52,000 clones, around 75% of them detected once, and more than 12% sits in the top ten. Findings and limits, study-wide: The CD4+ diversity rise by C4D1 was clearest in complete responders.

The V gene is TRBV6-5, the J gene TRBJ1-2; D unresolved. The source material was peripheral blood mononuclear cells (PBMCs), sampled before the second cycle of nivolumab. This TCR derives from a human donor with classical Hodgkin lymphoma. CDR3 in amino acids: CASSYSSAFLTYGYTF. For the CDR3, the DNA is TGTGCCAGCAGTTACTCTAGCGCGTTTTTAACCTATGGCTACACCTTC.